This T cell receptor beta chain was recorded in a study of cytomegalovirus exposure and HLA in healthy donors (dated by TCRdb to about 2017). Background for the entire study: In an earlier analysis of some 610 of the donors, roughly 300 Gb of sequence data and about 110 million unique TCR beta sequences from 150 million to 200 million T cells were reported. About five DR-DQ haplotypes were handled as single units for association and clustering, since linkage in the cohort was strong. The study used immunosequencing to profile the T cell repertoires of approximately 630 subjects and linked those repertoires to cytomegalovirus serostatus. On average, roughly 200,000 unique TCR beta nucleotide sequences were sequenced per donor among roughly 430 genotyped donors of the cohort, with around 19% of those sequences being non-productive. Every repertoire in the discovery cohort had been generated on one and the same sequencing platform. Besides the first cohort of approximately 670 subjects, a separate validation cohort made up of over 95 different subjects was used. A later genetic analysis took genome-wide SNP genotypes for about 65% of the 666 donors and used that subset as a discovery cohort. The number of typed donors differed by locus: roughly 629-630 for A, B, C, DRB1 and DQB1; 522 for DQA1; around 610 for DPA1; and 400 to 480 for DPB1. About 330 gigabases of sequencing data and around 90 million unique TCR sequences made up an early release that covered 640 HLA-typed donors. To predict cytomegalovirus infection status, the study combined high-throughput TCR immunosequencing, statistical association of individual TCRs with disease status, and machine learning. In the later analysis, no new phenotypic data were used to find candidate immune exposures; instead, reliance was placed on TCR beta sequences and their occurrence across donors. Both class I and class II loci were covered by HLA typing, at four-digit resolution. A later analysis re-analyzed previously published TCR beta repertoires from 500 to 700 donors and added high-resolution HLA genotyping to study TCR occurrence patterns. In an earlier analysis of several hundred of the donors, high-throughput TCR beta sequencing was used to judge whether each TCR beta V gene segment behaved as functional or pseudogenic. The study aimed to test whether signatures of past pathogen exposure could be identified by cataloging public T cell receptors. Of the 350 to 400 genotyped donors, over 65% fell in the genetic ancestry cluster associated with self-reported Caucasian donors. Alongside the repertoire data, information on donor age, sex, ethnicity and CMV serostatus was compiled. What the authors observed across the whole study: A later analysis found that HLA-associated TCR beta chains were more clonally expanded and had lower generation probabilities than equally common non-associated chains. The earlier analysis of about 600 of the donors excluded seventeen rarely observed V segments, including chromosome 9 orphons, because counts were too low. Linkage disequilibrium might explain the correlated functional status among segregating V segments, but an unknown experimental factor could not be excluded. The classifier was reported to diagnose cytomegalovirus status with high specificity and sensitivity in both the original and validation cohorts. In a later analysis, several top co-occurrence clusters were reported to appear linked to parvovirus B19, influenza, CMV and Epstein-Barr virus. A group of highly shared sequence variants was considered likely to be a technical artifact of the sequencing pipeline. According to a later analysis, TCR association rates differed among HLA loci, with DRB1 alleles showing the most associated TCRs and HLA-C alleles showing the fewest. A total of fewer than 200 TCR beta chains were listed by the study as associated with cytomegalovirus. In a later genetic analysis, a missense DCLRE1C variant was associated with V-gene and J-gene trimming of TCR beta chains, and the association was replicated in an independent cohort. Strong co-occurrence of HLA alleles, especially DR and DQ, made assigning TCR associations to individual alleles difficult. Immune exposure information for the cohort was limited to CMV serostatus. The 87-base-pair reads could not distinguish some IMGT-functional V segments, including TRBV6-2 and TRBV6-3, so those segments were excluded. While some public TCRs were present in many individuals, most TCR sequences turned up only very rarely across donors. According to a later analysis, most CMV-associated TCR beta chains appeared to be HLA-restricted, and the HLA associations seemed to be driven largely by CMV exposure. HLA typing was unavailable for some donors at each locus, so association tests used only the typed subset. In vitro tests confirmed that a few of the cytomegalovirus-associated TCR beta chains recognize cytomegalovirus antigens. In a later genetic analysis, fewer N-insertions in productive TCRs were reported among donors in an Asian-associated ancestry cluster than the roughly 700-donor mean. Only TCR beta chains were sequenced in this cohort, and the absence of alpha or paired-chain data limited detectable features. The presence/absence analyses assumed that sequencing depth was roughly uniform across donors, and that assumption may not be true. The authors suggested that the approach could potentially be generalized to other disease states and immunological phenotypes. At a false discovery rate of 0.05, a later analysis linked some 18,000 TCR beta sequences to specific HLA alleles. A further reported finding was that TCR beta sequences accurately predicted the HLA-A and HLA-B alleles for most subjects in the first cohort. An earlier analysis of approximately 500 of the donors showed that most TCR beta V segments appeared in productive rearrangements either about 87% or about 30% of the time, which broadly matched IMGT annotations.

Trimming removed 2 bases from V and 0 bases from J, leaving 11 bases between the germline ends. The CDR1 and CDR2 encoded by the germline V gene are SGHTA and FQGNSA. The CDR3 spans 16 residues, from the cysteine through the phenylalanine. CDR3 DNA is the only sequence kept; it has 48 bases, read in frame from the first base. The cohort was made up of roughly 670 healthy bone marrow donors. All cohort members were sampled while nominally healthy, although unrecorded immune exposures were likely present. The donor was CMV seronegative and belonged to the group of around 400 seronegative cohort members. Each donor provided a peripheral blood sample, and peripheral blood mononuclear cells were used for TCR beta sequencing. The Qiagen DNeasy Blood Extraction Kit was used to extract genomic DNA from the blood cell samples. The method behind the library was the immunoSEQ multiplex PCR assay. For the multiplex PCR, a mixture combining 60 forward primers for TCR Vbeta segments and 13 reverse primers for TCR Jbeta segments was used. The CDR3 region of rearranged TCR beta genes was amplified from genomic DNA by a multiplex PCR assay. Amplified TCR beta libraries were sequenced as 87-base-pair reads on the Illumina HiSeq System. As for how the authors treated the data: A later analysis counted approximately 76 million unique TCR beta chains across the 550 to 800 repertoires, and roughly 11 million of these chains were shared by at least two donors. Raw reads were error-corrected and collapsed into unique sequences by a nearest-neighbor algorithm in which closely related sequences were merged to remove PCR and sequencing errors. To assign V, D and J gene segments, CDR3 sequences were aligned to IMGT reference sequences. For a sequence to be retained, a match of at least six nucleotides was required to both a V gene segment and a J gene segment. A rearrangement counted as productive if the CDR3 had no stop codons and remained in frame with V and J, and every other rearrangement counted as non-productive. Following IMGT convention, CDR3 was defined as the stretch from the second conserved V-encoded cysteine up to the conserved J-encoded phenylalanine. Sequences without an unambiguous match to a single V gene segment were excluded from the earlier analysis of approximately 600 of the donors. An earlier analysis of about 600 of the donors called V segments functional above 56.7% productive rearrangements and segregating when the between-donor standard deviation exceeded 5%. A statistical classification framework was built to diagnose cytomegalovirus status from the catalog of TCR beta chain sequences. A later analysis assigned V and J genes by comparing TCR nucleotide sequences with IMGT/GENE-DB human TR gene sequences. In a later analysis, CDR3 sequences and most-parsimonious VDJ recombination scenarios were assigned using the TCRdist pipeline. In a later analysis, each TCR beta chain was defined by its CDR3 amino acid sequence together with its V-gene family, and reads without a unique V-gene family were excluded. To address suspected cross-contamination and a sequencing artifact, a later analysis removed 592 highly shared, low-generation-probability nucleotide sequences. A later analysis calculated a clonal expansion index for each public chain from normalized within-repertoire ranks of inferred template counts. A later analysis computed generation probabilities with a VDJ recombination model fitted to out-of-frame rearrangements, and checked the results against IGoR. In a later analysis, TCR-TCR, TCR-HLA and TCR-CMV co-occurrence was scored with hypergeometric tests, and a repertoire-size bias correction was applied to TCR pairs. A later analysis estimated false discovery rates by permuting HLA or CMV assignments 20 times. A later analysis grouped co-occurring TCRs with DBSCAN, adding TCRdist sequence similarity when clustering within HLA-allele-positive subsets. Co-occurrence clustering excluded repertoires with fewer than 30,000 or more than 120,000 public chains, plus five with anomalous nucleotide sharing. TCRdb stores this immuneACCESS table with in-frame sequences only. Part of the clones is absent; in the studies checked, under half of the shortfall reflects unresolved V genes, and no reason is known for the rest. That table furnishes V, J and clone size, whereas the DNA furnished D and trimming. The sample table records fewer than 100,000 clones; about 80% of these occur just once. Together, the top ten hold approximately 6.5% of the sample.

On this clone: Its antigen target is currently unknown. Per-base qualities were not stored, and no clone one base away is much larger.

The rearranged chain carries TRBV7-2 and TRBJ1-5; the D segment cannot be called with confidence. The receptor's source is a female donor in good health and CMV-seronegative. The sequenced sample consisted of PBMCs. Here is the DNA: TGTGCCAGCAGCTTATACAGCTCCTATAGCAATCAGCCCCAGCATTTT. It specifies CASSLYSSYSNQPQHF.